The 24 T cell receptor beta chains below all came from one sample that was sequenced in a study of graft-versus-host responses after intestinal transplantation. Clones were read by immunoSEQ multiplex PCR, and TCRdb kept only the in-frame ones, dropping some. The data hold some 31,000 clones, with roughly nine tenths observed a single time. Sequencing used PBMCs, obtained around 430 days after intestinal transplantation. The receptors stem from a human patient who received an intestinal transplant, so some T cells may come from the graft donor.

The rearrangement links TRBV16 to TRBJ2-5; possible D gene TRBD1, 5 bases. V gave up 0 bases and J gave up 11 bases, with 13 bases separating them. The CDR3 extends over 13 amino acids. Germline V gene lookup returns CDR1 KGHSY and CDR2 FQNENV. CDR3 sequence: CASSQSARGWQYF. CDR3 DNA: TGTGCCAGCAGCCAATCTGCAAGGGGTTGGCAGTACTTC.

The CDR3 loop reads CASSLVGGTSGRDTQYF. CDR3 in DNA: TGTGCCAGCAGTTTAGTAGGGGGGACTAGCGGGAGGGATACGCAGTATTTT. This chain joins TRBV28 and TRBJ2-3; 15 bases match TRBD2. CDR3 length: 17 amino acids. Germline CDR1 and CDR2: MDHEN and SYDVKM. Trimming removed 2 bases from V and 6 bases from J; junction bases left unmatched: 6.

The CDR3 nucleotides read TGCGCCAGCAGCTTGGCTGGGCCCGGCACAGATACGCAGTATTTT. Translating it yields CASSLAGPGTDTQYF. This chain uses TRBV5-1 with TRBJ2-3; D gene uncertain. The CDR3 covers 15 residues. The germline V gene has CDR1 SGHRS and CDR2 YFSETQ. The ends were cut back, 0 bases at V and 1 base at J, with 9 bases in the middle.

CDR3 bases: TGTGCCAGCAGCTTAGCCGGGACTTTCGGCTCACCCCTCCACTTT. Translated, it gives CASSLAGTFGSPLHF. V is TRBV7-2 and J is TRBJ1-6, with a tentative D call TRBD1 (5 bases). The V gene lost 0 bases and the J gene lost 10 bases, with 13 bases spanning the gap. From germline, CDR1 is SGHTA and CDR2 FQGNSA. The CDR3 is 15 amino acids.

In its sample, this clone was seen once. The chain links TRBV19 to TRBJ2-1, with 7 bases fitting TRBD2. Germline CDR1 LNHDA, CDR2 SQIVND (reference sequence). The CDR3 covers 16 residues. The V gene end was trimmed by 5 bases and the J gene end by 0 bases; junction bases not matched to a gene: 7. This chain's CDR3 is CASSVSAGSSYNEQFF. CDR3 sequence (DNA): TGTGCCAGTAGTGTCTCAGCGGGGAGCTCCTACAATGAGCAGTTCTTC.

Written as DNA, the CDR3 is TGTGCCAGCAGCCAATCGAGACGCGAGCAGTACTTC. It codes for CASSQSRREQYF. The genes are TRBV16 and TRBJ2-7, with D unclear. Trimming stripped 0 bases from V and 6 bases from J, with 6 bases between. The germline gives CDR1 KGHSY, CDR2 FQNENV. CDR3 length: 12 amino acids. Full variable domain (missing parts from reference TRBV16 and TRBJ2-7): GEEVAQTPKHLVRGEGQKAKLYCAPIKGHSYVFWYQQVLKNEFKFLISFQNENVFDETGMPKERFSAKCLPNSPCSLEIQATKLEDSAVYFCASSQSRREQYFGPGTRLTVT.

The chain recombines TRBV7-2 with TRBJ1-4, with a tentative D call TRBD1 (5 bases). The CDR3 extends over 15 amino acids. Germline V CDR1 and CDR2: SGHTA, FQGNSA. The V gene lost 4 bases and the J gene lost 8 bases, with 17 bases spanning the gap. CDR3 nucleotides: TGTGCCAGCAGCTGGGACCCCGGGGGGAAAGAAAAACTGTTTTTT. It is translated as CASSWDPGGKEKLFF. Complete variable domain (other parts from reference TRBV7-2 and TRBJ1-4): GAGVSQSPSNKVTEKGKDVELRCDPISGHTALYWYRQSLGQGLEFLIYFQGNSAPDKSGLPSDRFSAERTGGSVSTLTIQRTQQEDSAVYLCASSWDPGGKEKLFFGSGTQLSVL.

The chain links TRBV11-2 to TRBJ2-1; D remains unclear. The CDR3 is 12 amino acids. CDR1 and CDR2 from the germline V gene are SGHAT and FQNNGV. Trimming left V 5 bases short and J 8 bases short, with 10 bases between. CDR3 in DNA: TGTGCCAGCAGCCTCGACGGCTATGAGCAGTTCTTC. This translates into CASSLDGYEQFF.

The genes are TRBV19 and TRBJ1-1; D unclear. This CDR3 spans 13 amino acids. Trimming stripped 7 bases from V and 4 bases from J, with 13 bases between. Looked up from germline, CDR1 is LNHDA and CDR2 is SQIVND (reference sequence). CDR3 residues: CASTSAVFTEAFF. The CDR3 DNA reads TGTGCCAGTACCTCGGCCGTTTTCACTGAAGCTTTCTTT.

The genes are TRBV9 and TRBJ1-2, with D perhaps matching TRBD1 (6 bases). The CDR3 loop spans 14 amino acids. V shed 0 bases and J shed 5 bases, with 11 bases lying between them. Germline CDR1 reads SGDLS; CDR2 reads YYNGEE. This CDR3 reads CASSVGTDPYGYTF. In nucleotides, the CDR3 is TGTGCCAGCAGCGTAGGGACAGACCCTTATGGCTACACCTTC.

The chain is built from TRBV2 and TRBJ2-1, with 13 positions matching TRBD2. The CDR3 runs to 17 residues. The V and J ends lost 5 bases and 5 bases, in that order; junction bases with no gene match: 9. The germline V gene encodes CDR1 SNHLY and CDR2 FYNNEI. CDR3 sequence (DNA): TGTGCCAGCAGTCCCGTATCAGGACTAGCGGGGGACAATGAGCAGTTCTTC. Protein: CASSPVSGLAGDNEQFF.

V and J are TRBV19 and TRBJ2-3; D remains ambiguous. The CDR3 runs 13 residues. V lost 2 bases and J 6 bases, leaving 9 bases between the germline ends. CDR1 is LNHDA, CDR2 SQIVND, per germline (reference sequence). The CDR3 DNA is TGTGCCAGTAGTATAAGAACTCTCGATACGCAGTATTTT. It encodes CASSIRTLDTQYF. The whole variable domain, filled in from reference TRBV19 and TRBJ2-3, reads DGGITQSPKYLFRKEGQNVTLSCEQNLNHDAMYWYRQDPGQGLRLIYYSQIVNDFQKGDIAEGYSVSREKKESFPLTVTSAQKNPTAFYLCASSIRTLDTQYFGPGTRLTVL.

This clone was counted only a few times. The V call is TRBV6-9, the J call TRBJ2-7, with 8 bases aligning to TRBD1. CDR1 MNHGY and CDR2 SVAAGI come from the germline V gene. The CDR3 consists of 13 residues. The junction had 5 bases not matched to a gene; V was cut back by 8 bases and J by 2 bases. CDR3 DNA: TGTGCCAGCCGGACAGGGTGGGCCTACGAGCAGTACTTC. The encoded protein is CASRTGWAYEQYF.

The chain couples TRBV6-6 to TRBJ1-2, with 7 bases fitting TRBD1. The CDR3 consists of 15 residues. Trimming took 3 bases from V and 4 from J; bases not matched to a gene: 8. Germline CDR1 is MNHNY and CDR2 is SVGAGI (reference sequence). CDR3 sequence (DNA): TGTGCCAGCAGTTATGACAGGGAGATTTTCTATGGCTACACCTTC. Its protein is CASSYDREIFYGYTF.

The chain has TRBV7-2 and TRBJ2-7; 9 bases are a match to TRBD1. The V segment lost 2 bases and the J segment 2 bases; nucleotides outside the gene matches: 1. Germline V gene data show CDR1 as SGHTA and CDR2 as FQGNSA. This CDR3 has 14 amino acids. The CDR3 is CASSLRQGAYEQYF. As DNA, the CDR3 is TGTGCCAGCAGCTTAAGACAGGGGGCCTACGAGCAGTACTTC.

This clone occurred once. CDR3 amino acids: CASSVSTKYF. In DNA, the CDR3 is TGTGCCAGCAGCGTATCTACTAAGTACTTC. V gene TRBV9 combines with J gene TRBJ2-7, with D unclear. Germline CDR1 is SGDLS and CDR2 is YYNGEE. The CDR3 extends over 10 amino acids. V lost 1 base and J 11 bases, leaving 7 bases between the germline ends.

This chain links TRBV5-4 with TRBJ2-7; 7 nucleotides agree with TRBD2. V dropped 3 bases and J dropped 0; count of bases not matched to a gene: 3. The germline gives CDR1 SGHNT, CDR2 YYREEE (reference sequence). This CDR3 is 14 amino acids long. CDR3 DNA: TGTGCCAGCAGCTCCTCGGGGGGCTCCTACGAGCAGTACTTC. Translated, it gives CASSSSGGSYEQYF.

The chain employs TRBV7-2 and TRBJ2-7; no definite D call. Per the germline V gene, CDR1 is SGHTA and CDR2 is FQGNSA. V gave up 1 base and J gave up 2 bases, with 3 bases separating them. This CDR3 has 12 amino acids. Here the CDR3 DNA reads TGTGCCAGCAGCTTAGACACCTACGAGCAGTACTTC. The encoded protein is CASSLDTYEQYF.

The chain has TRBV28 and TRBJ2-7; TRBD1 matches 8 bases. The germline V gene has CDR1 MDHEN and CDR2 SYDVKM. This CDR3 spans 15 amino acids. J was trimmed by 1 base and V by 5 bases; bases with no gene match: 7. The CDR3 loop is CASSLTGGISYEQYF. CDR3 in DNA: TGTGCCAGCAGTCTAACAGGGGGGATTTCCTACGAGCAGTACTTC.

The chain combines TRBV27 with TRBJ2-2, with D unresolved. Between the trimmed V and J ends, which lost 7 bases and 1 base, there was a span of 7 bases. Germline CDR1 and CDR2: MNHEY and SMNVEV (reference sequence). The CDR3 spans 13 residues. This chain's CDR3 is CASTPLNTGELFF. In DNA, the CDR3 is TGTGCCAGCACCCCCTTGAACACCGGGGAGCTGTTTTTT.

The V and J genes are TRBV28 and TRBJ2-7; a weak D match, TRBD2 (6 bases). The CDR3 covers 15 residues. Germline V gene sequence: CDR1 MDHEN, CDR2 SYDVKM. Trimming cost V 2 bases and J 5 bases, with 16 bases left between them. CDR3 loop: CASSLSSGGTNEQYF. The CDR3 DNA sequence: TGTGCCAGCAGTTTAAGCTCCGGGGGAACTAACGAGCAGTACTTC. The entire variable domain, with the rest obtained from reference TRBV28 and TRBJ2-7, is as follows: DVKVTQSSRYLVKRTGEKVFLECVQDMDHENMFWYRQDPGLGLRLIYFSYDVKMKEKGDIPEGYSVSREKKERFSLILESASTNQTSMYLCASSLSSGGTNEQYFGPGTRLTVT.

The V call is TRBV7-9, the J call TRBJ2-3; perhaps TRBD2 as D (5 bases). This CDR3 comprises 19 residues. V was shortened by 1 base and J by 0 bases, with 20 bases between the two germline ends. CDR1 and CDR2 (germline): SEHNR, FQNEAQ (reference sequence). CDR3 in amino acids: CASSLGYSEATMSTDTQYF. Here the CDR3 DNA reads TGTGCCAGCAGCTTAGGGTATTCGGAGGCTACTATGAGCACAGATACGCAGTATTTT.

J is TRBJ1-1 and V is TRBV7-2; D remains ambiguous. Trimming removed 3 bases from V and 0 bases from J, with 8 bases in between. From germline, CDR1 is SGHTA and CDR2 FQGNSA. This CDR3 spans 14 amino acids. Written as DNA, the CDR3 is TGTGCCAGCAGCTTCAGTTTCATGAACACTGAAGCTTTCTTT. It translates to CASSFSFMNTEAFF. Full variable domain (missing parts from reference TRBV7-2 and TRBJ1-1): GAGVSQSPSNKVTEKGKDVELRCDPISGHTALYWYRQSLGQGLEFLIYFQGNSAPDKSGLPSDRFSAERTGGSVSTLTIQRTQQEDSAVYLCASSFSFMNTEAFFGQGTRLTVV.

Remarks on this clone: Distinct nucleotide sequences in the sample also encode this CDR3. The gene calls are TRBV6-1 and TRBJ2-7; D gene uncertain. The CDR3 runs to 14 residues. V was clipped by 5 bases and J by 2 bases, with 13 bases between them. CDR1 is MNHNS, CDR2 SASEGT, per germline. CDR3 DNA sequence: TGTGCCAGCAGTCTGGGTCCAGCCCCCTACGAGCAGTACTTC. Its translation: CASSLGPAPYEQYF.